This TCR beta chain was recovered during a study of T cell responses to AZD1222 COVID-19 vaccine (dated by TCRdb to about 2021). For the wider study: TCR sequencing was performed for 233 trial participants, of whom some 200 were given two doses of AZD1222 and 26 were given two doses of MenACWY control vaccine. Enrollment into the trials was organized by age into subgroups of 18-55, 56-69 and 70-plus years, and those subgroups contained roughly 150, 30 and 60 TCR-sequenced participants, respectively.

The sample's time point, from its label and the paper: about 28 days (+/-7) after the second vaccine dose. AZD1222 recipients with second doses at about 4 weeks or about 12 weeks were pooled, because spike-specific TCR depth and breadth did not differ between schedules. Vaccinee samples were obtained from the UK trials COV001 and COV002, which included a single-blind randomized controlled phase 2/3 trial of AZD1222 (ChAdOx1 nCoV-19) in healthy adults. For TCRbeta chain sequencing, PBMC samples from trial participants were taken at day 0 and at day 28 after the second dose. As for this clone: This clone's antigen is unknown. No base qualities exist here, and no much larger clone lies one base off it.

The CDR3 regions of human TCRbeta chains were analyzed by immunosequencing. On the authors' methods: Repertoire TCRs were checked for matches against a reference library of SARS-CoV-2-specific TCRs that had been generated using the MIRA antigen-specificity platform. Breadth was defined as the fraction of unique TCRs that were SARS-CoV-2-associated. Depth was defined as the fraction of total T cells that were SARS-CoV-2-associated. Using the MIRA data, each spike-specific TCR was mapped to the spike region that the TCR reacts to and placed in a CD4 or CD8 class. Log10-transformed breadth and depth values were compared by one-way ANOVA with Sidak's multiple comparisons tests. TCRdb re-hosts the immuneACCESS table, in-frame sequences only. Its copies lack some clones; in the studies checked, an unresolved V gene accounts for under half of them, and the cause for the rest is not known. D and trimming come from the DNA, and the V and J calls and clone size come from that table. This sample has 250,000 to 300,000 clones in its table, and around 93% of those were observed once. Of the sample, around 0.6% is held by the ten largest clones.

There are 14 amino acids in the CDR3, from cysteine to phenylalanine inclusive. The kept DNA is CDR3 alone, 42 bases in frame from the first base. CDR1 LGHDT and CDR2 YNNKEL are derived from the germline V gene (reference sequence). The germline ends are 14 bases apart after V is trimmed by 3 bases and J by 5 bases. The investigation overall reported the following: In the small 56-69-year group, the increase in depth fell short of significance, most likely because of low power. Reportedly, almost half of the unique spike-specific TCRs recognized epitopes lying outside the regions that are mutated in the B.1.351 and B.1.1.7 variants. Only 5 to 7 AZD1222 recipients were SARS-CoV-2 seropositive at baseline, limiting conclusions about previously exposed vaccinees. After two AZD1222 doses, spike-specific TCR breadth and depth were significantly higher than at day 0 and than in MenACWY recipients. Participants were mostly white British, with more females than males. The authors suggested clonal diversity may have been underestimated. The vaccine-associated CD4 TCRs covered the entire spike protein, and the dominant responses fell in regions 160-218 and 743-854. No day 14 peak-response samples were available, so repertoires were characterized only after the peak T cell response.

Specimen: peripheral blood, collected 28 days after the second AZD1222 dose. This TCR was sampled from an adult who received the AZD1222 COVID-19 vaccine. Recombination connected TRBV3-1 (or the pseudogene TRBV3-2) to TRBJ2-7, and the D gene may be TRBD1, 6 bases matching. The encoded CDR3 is CASSHDRREDEQYF. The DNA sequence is TGTGCCAGCAGCCATGACAGGCGCGAGGACGAGCAGTACTTC.